This TCR beta chain came from a study of cytomegalovirus exposure and HLA in healthy donors. Study results and limitations: In a later analysis, HLA-C alleles had the fewest associated TCRs, DRB1 alleles the most. In an earlier analysis, about 87% or about 30%: the productive usage of most TCR beta V segments.

The PCR used 60 Vbeta and 13 Jbeta primers. The protocol was immunoSEQ multiplex PCR, while the TCRdb copy is restricted to in-frame clones and leaves out a portion. The sample holds 55,000 to 75,000 clones, 55% to 75% seen once. Concerning this clone: The antigen is unknown.

Germline-derived CDR1 and CDR2 are SGHDT and YYEEEE. The CDR3 covers 15 residues. The trim removed 4 bases at V and 9 bases at J, leaving 13 bases unmatched. The receptor was derived from a man aged 40-49 years in good health and CMV-seropositive. This sequence joins TRBV5-6 and TRBJ2-7; TRBD1 agrees at 10 bases. The sequenced sample consisted of PBMCs. CDR3 DNA sequence: TGTGCCAGCAGCCCCGTGACAGGGGGCCCCGCAGGGCAGTACTTC. Translated: CASSPVTGGPAGQYF.